The T cell receptor beta chain under discussion was sequenced for a study of PD-L1 blockade in urothelial cancer. For the study at large: Males with bladder-origin urothelial cancer made up about nine tenths of the roughly 29 patients. Individuals in the cohort had been given 0 to 3 earlier chemotherapy regimens.

The time point: peripheral blood 6 weeks after treatment start. Germline values: CDR1 PRHDT, CDR2 FYEKMQ (reference sequence). CDR3 length: 15 residues. With V trimmed by 4 bases and J by 3 bases, 3 bases remained unmatched. The data were produced by immunoSEQ multiplex PCR, yet TCRdb's version contains in-frame clones alone and is incomplete. The top ten clones hold around 2.5% of a sample with some 51,000 clones, about 88% of them seen once. The chain carries TRBV13 and TRBJ2-1; 10 bases are shared with TRBD2. Sequencing was performed on PBMCs, taken around atezolizumab (anti-PD-L1) treatment. This receptor was identified in a man aged 55 to 70 with urothelial cancer. The CDR3, as DNA: TGTGCCAGCAGCTGGACTAGCGGACACTACAATGAGCAGTTCTTC. Protein product: CASSWTSGHYNEQFF.